Listed below are T cell receptor beta chains from one sample, sequenced in a study of OX40 agonist ivuxolimab in advanced cancers. Using immunoSEQ multiplex PCR, the repertoire was profiled, and TCRdb retains in-frame clones only, with some absent. The repertoire has 13,000 or so clones, about 81% of them found once; the top ten carry roughly 13%. The source was CD4+ or CD8+ T cells sorted from blood, collected in a trial of the OX40 agonist ivuxolimab. These receptors were obtained from an adult with an advanced solid tumor such as melanoma, head and neck, liver or kidney cancer. Both conserved end residues are part of each CDR3. Fields, in order: J gene, V gene, CDR3 protein.

TRBJ2-5 TRBV7-2 CASSSTSVILQETQYF
TRBJ2-1 TRBV4-1 CASSQGNKQFF
TRBJ2-1 TRBV15 CATSRTWTGNEQFF
TRBJ2-7 TRBV10-3 CAIREDVSYEQYF
TRBJ1-2 TRBV7-9 CASSRGGGYTF
TRBJ1-1 TRBV9 CASSHRQGSRNTEAFF
TRBJ2-5 TRBV7-9 CASSLHPGETQYF
TRBJ1-1 TRBV7-9 CASSKEVGPMNTEAFF
TRBJ1-1 TRBV7-3 CASSLWPTAEAFF
TRBJ2-4 TRBV5-8 CASSRERVKNIQYF
TRBJ2-7 TRBV9 CASSVTSGSGYEQYF
TRBJ2-1 TRBV4-3 CASSQDRGGYYNEQFF
TRBJ1-2 TRBV13 CASSTGQSYGYTF
TRBJ2-7 TRBV5-8 CASSLPTGTGGSYEQYF
TRBJ2-6 TRBV29-1 CSVEDHSGANVLTF
TRBJ2-7 TRBV27 CASSWRPSGIYEQYF
TRBJ2-5 TRBV4-3 CASSQARGTFPETQYF
TRBJ1-3 TRBV9 CASSVGGRDDYSGNTIYF
TRBJ1-4 TRBV7-9 CASSPPGQGREKLFF
TRBJ2-1 TRBV7-9 CASSLLAAGGPDEQFF
TRBJ2-1 TRBV5-6 CASSPGLAMNEQFF
TRBJ2-2 TRBV6-1 CASGEIGELFF
TRBJ1-5 TRBV27 CASRKGTGFNQPQHF
TRBJ1-1 TRBV7-8 CASSPLASTEAFF
TRBJ1-1 TRBV2 CALRGEKYTEAFF
TRBJ2-1 TRBV27 CASSLWGGLPIGNEQFF
TRBJ2-2 TRBV29-1 CSAGKDDTGELFF
TRBJ1-4 TRBV9 CASSVEAVNEKLFF
TRBJ2-7 TRBV7-2 CASSFTGVGYEQYF
TRBJ2-7 TRBV6-5 CASSYDSGGLYEQYF
TRBJ2-3 TRBV27 CASSRPLAGGTDTQYF
TRBJ2-7 TRBV6-5 CASSLAGRYYEQYF
TRBJ2-5 TRBV5-5 CASSLTDLQETQYF
TRBJ1-2 TRBV5-6 CASSAGRIYGYTF
TRBJ2-1 TRBV7-9 CASSLVESGFRYEQFF
TRBJ1-2 TRBV15 CTTSRDLSGPGGNYGYTF
TRBJ1-6 TRBV27 CASSLSTARSPLHF
TRBJ2-1 TRBV28 CASSSVSPNAGDEQFF
TRBJ2-5 TRBV7-2 CASSPDSRETQYF
TRBJ1-4 TRBV7-9 CASSPEGTVTTLNEKLFF
TRBJ1-1 TRBV7-9 CASNPGQGLNTEAFF
TRBJ2-7 TRBV6-5 CASSYPGQGRYEQYF
TRBJ2-7 TRBV5-8 CASSFGASGPYEQYF
TRBJ2-1 TRBV15 CATSREGTSGYNEQFF
TRBJ1-3 TRBV29-1 CSGFRQDSGNTIYF
TRBJ2-7 TRBV6-5 CATQSGQSYEQYF
TRBJ2-3 TRBV2 CASTPSFTDTQYF
TRBJ2-5 TRBV19 CASSPGSGTAETQYF
TRBJ2-7 TRBV5-1 CASGNRGLYEQYF
TRBJ2-3 TRBV11-1 CASSPAEGLATSTDTQYF